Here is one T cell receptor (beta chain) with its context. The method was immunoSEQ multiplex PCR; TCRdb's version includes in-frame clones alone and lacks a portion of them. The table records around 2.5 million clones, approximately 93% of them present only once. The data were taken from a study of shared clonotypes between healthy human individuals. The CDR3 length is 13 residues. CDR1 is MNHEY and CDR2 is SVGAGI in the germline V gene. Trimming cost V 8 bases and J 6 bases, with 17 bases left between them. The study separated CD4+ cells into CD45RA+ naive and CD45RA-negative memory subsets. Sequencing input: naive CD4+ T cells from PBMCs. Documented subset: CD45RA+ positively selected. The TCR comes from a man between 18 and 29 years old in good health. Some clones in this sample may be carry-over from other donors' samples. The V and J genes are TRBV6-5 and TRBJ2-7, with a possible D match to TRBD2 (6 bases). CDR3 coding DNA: TGTGCCAGCTTCAAACCCGGAGGGGCCGAGCAGTACTTC. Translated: CASFKPGGAEQYF.